This TCR beta chain was identified in a study of blood T cells in healthy people across ages. Findings and caveats of the study: While age rose, TCR beta diversity per million T cells dropped in a roughly linear way. There were more naive CD4+ cells and higher diversity in long-lived donors than in aged donors.

The CDR3 has 15 residues. Trimming pared 4 bases from V and 4 bases from J, leaving 17 bases between. Looked up from germline, CDR1 is SGDLS and CDR2 is YYNGEE. As for this clonotype: Antigen unknown.

Each sample gave at least 6.5 million isolated PBMCs. Every sample gave at least 6 micrograms of total RNA when it was extracted. Then a second PCR, running about 6 to 12 cycles, was carried out with a sample-barcoded 5' primer and a J-beta primer mix. TCRdb re-called the 5' RACE reads through MiXCR, storing one row per CDR3 protein. Here the sample spans 1.5 million to 2 million distinct CDR3 sequences, around half being singletons. The source of this sequence is a woman aged 40 to 50 in good health. Input material: blood. This chain links TRBV9 with TRBJ2-5, with D possibly TRBD2 on 6 matching bases. The CDR3 nucleotides read TGTGCCAGCAGCTTCGCGGGGTTCCAGGGAGAGACCCAGTACTTC. Translated, it gives CASSFAGFQGETQYF.